The TCR beta chain under discussion was sequenced for a study of cytomegalovirus exposure and HLA in healthy donors. A word on this clone: Its target is unknown.

The CDR3 has 13 residues. The germline V gene has CDR1 MNHNS and CDR2 SASEGT. The V end was cut by 6 bases, the J end by 0 bases, with 8 bases between. Notes on the study in general: Presence/absence analyses rested on an assumption that sequencing depth was roughly uniform across donors. Productive rates of about 87% or about 30% were seen for most TCR beta V segments in an earlier analysis. A missense variant in DCLRE1C was later tied to TCR beta V- and J-gene trimming.

The primer mix had 60 Vbeta and 13 Jbeta primers. The data were produced by immunoSEQ multiplex PCR, yet TCRdb's version contains in-frame clones alone and is incomplete. The table records some 130,000 clones, around 80% of them present only once. The rearrangement joins TRBV6-1 to TRBJ2-5; D gene uncertain. Sequencing was done on a sample of PBMCs. This TCR was sampled from a man aged 35-49 years in good health and CMV-seropositive. CDR3: CASSTTYQETQYF. The DNA for the CDR3 is TGTGCCAGCAGCACTACGTACCAAGAGACCCAGTACTTC.